This entry is about one TCR beta chain. What antigen it recognizes has not been identified. Density gradient separation was used to isolate peripheral blood mononuclear cells from buffy coats of healthy donors. In the study, negative magnetic separation with EasySep or MojoSort CD8+ T cell isolation kits was used to enrich total CD8+ T cells. An RNeasy Mini Kit was used to extract total RNA from duplicate vials of roughly 150,000 sorted CD8+ T cells per subset. PBMCs were used either fresh or after cryopreservation in fetal bovine serum containing roughly 10% DMSO. CD8+ T cell subsets were sorted to purity by fluorescence-activated cell sorting on a FACSAria III. A Human TCR Profiling Kit was used to prepare UMI-labeled 5' RACE TCRbeta libraries. Every TCRbeta library was prepared in parallel, with the same number of PCR cycles used for all of the libraries. Concerning the study's data processing: Between roughly 3,000 and 18,000 functional CDR3beta clonotypes were contained in each TCRbeta library. MIGEC 1.2.9 was used for UMI extraction and consensus assembly, with at least three reads per UMI being required. MiXCR 3.0.3 was used to extract the in-frame CDR3beta repertoires. Each sample was downsampled to 42,000 randomly selected UMIs before diversity metrics were calculated in VDJtools 1.2.1. For the top 3,000 clones of each sample pair, the repertoire overlap metrics D, R and F2 were calculated in VDJtools. TCRdb reprocessed the reads and provides one entry for every CDR3 protein sequence; no DNA is given. Clone size and V and J calls follow TCRdb, not the original study. For this sample, the table gives about 7,000 distinct CDR3 sequences. The ten biggest clones cover 20% of the sample.

The data are from a study of human CD8 memory T cell subsets (TCRdb year 2020). Concerning the study at large: To assess how stem-like (TSTEM), progenitor exhausted-like (TPEX) and effector memory CD8+ T cell subsets are clonally related, the TCRbeta repertoires of these three subsets were compared. Roughly 6 donors each provided TSTEM, TPEX and effector memory subsets, from which TCRbeta repertoires were obtained.

What the study reported, not specific to this receptor: Similarly high normalized Shannon-Wiener diversity was shown by TSTEM and TPEX subsets, whereas comparatively lower diversity was seen in effector memory subsets. Only TCRbeta chains were sequenced, and repertoire comparisons were based on several donors, with testing performed by paired t-tests and Bonferroni correction. Clonotypes were shared with effector memory cells by both stem-like subsets, but only minimal overlap was found between TSTEM and TPEX repertoires, suggesting distinct antigen spectra. Greater repertoire diversity in TSTEM than in TPEX subsets was suggested by Chao1 estimates, potentially reflecting a broader range of specificities.

The germline V gene sets CDR1 to MDHEN and CDR2 to SYDVKM. The CDR3 numbers 12 residues from cysteine through phenylalanine. The nucleotide record is missing. The rearranged segments are TRBV28 and TRBJ2-7; TCRdb proposes TRBD1, but this gene call is untestable without DNA. This receptor was taken from a human donor in good health. The specimen was CD8+ T cells from PBMCs. CDR3 protein: CASSYYRGEQYF. Full variable domain (CDR3 extended with the reference TRBV28 and TRBJ2-7 proteins): DVKVTQSSRYLVKRTGEKVFLECVQDMDHENMFWYRQDPGLGLRLIYFSYDVKMKEKGDIPEGYSVSREKKERFSLILESASTNQTSMYLCASSYYRGEQYFGPGTRLTVT.